One sample yielded the 20 T cell receptor beta chains listed below, sequenced in a study of blood T cell repertoires in COVID-19 (dated by TCRdb to between 2020 and 2021). Libraries were made using the immunoSEQ multiplex PCR assay. Sourced from immuneACCESS, this table was stored by TCRdb with only in-frame sequences that have V and J called. A share of the clones is absent; for the studies checked, an unresolved V gene accounts for under half, and the remainder has no known explanation. This sample gives 130,000 to 150,000 clones in total; 70% to 80% of them show up just once. Around 5% of the sample belongs to the ten largest clones. Material for sequencing was peripheral blood. These receptors all stem from a woman in her 70s with COVID-19, enrolled during active disease.

The chain links TRBV29-1 to TRBJ1-1; TRBD1 agrees at 10 bases. V was pared by 6 bases and J by 0 bases, with 7 bases of the junction left unmatched. The germline gives CDR1 SQVTM, CDR2 ANQGSEA. This CDR3 contains 15 residues. CDR3 coding DNA: TGCAGCGTCCTGGGACAGGGGCCCATGAACACTGAAGCTTTCTTT. It encodes CSVLGQGPMNTEAFF.

The chain uses TRBV6-5 and TRBJ2-5; the D gene is possibly TRBD1 (5 bases). CDR3 size: 14 residues. Germline CDR1 reads MNHEY; CDR2 reads SVGAGI. The V end lost 10 bases, the J end lost 1 base, and 16 bases lay between the germline ends. The CDR3 DNA reads TGTGCCATCACACCCGACAGATTCCAAGAGACCCAGTACTTC. It encodes CAITPDRFQETQYF.

This clone has just a few counts. The V and J genes are TRBV18 and TRBJ2-5, with D unresolved. The CDR3 has 14 amino acids. The V gene lost 1 base and the J gene lost 5 bases, with 11 bases spanning the gap. CDR1 and CDR2 (germline): KGHSH, LQKENI. The CDR3 region is CASSPRPPGETQYF. As DNA, the CDR3 is TGTGCCAGCTCACCACGCCCCCCGGGTGAGACCCAGTACTTC.

V is TRBV4-1 and J is TRBJ2-2, with a weak D call TRBD2 (7 bases). V was pared by 0 bases and J by 5 bases, with 13 bases between. The CDR3 extends over 16 amino acids. CDR1 and CDR2 from the germline V gene are MGHRA and YSYEKL. The CDR3 region has the DNA TGCGCCAGCAGCCAAGATGGGGGGGGCCGTACCGGGGAGCTGTTTTTT. Encoded protein: CASSQDGGGRTGELFF.

V is TRBV30 and J is TRBJ1-3, with D uncertain. The CDR3 extends over 16 amino acids. Looked up from germline, CDR1 is GTSNPN and CDR2 is SVGIG (reference sequence). Trimming shortened V by 4 bases and J by 0 bases, and 16 bases separated the two germline ends. The CDR3 region has the DNA TGTGCCTGGACCAACGGGGTGGCACCCTCTGGAAACACCATATATTTT. This gives the protein CAWTNGVAPSGNTIYF.

In this sample, this clone turned up a few times. V is TRBV28 and J is TRBJ1-2, with D perhaps matching TRBD1 (6 bases). V lost 6 bases, J lost 7 bases, and 9 bases lay in between. Germline V gives CDR1 MDHEN, CDR2 SYDVKM. The CDR3 loop spans 11 amino acids. CDR3 in DNA: TGTGCCAGCAGCAGGGGTACTGGCTACACCTTC. Translating it yields CASSRGTGYTF.

This clone was seen only once. The genes are TRBV5-4 and TRBJ2-2, with TRBD2 as a possible D gene (5 bases). The CDR3 has 15 amino acids. CDR1 is SGHNT and CDR2 is YYREEE in the germline V gene (reference sequence). The V and J ends lost 4 bases and 6 bases respectively, with 16 bases between them. This chain's CDR3 is CASSPGSLAAGELFF. The CDR3 bases are TGTGCCAGCAGCCCGGGAAGCCTAGCAGCCGGGGAGCTGTTTTTT.

V usage is TRBV10-3 and J usage is TRBJ2-7; 7 nucleotides match TRBD1. CDR3 size: 13 residues. The germline V gene has CDR1 ENHRY and CDR2 SYGVKD. V dropped 11 bases and J dropped 1; count of bases not matched to a gene: 8. The CDR3 region is CASRGTVSYEQYF. The CDR3 DNA is TGTGCCTCAAGAGGGACAGTATCCTACGAGCAGTACTTC.

The chain is built from TRBV9 and TRBJ2-3; 11 positions agree with TRBD1. The CDR3 is 16 residues long. Per germline, CDR1 SGDLS and CDR2 YYNGEE. The ends lost 3 bases at V and 6 bases at J; junction bases unmatched: 9. The CDR3 loop reads CASSATGQGATDTQYF. CDR3 nucleotide sequence: TGTGCCAGCAGCGCAACCGGACAGGGGGCAACGGATACGCAGTATTTT. The full variable domain, its missing parts supplied by reference TRBV9 and TRBJ2-3, is DSGVTQTPKHLITATGQRVTLRCSPRSGDLSVYWYQQSLDQGLQFLIQYYNGEERAKGNILERFSAQQFPDLHSELNLSSLELGDSALYFCASSATGQGATDTQYFGPGTRLTVL.

The chain couples TRBV18 to TRBJ1-2; D uncertain. Trimming took off 2 bases at V and 3 bases at J, with 7 bases between the two ends. The CDR3 has 13 amino acids. Looked up from germline, CDR1 is KGHSH and CDR2 is LQKENI. The DNA of the CDR3 is TGTGCCAGCTCACCATCAACAGACTATGGCTACACCTTC. The encoded protein is CASSPSTDYGYTF.

The gene calls are TRBV10-3 and TRBJ2-7; TRBD2 is a possible D gene (7 bases). CDR1 ENHRY and CDR2 SYGVKD come from the germline V gene. CDR3 length equals 14 residues. Trimming cost V 2 bases and J 4 bases, with 12 bases left between them. The CDR3 loop is CAISEKGRGYEQYF. CDR3 DNA: TGTGCCATCAGTGAGAAGGGGAGGGGGTACGAGCAGTACTTC.

Only one count was recorded for this clone. The chain links TRBV2 to TRBJ1-2; D may be TRBD1 (5 bases). This CDR3 comprises 13 residues. V shed 6 bases and J shed 1 base, with 9 bases lying between them. CDR1 SNHLY and CDR2 FYNNEI come from the germline V gene. In DNA, the CDR3 is TGTGCCAGCAGCGGAAGGGGTAACTATGGCTACACCTTC. This sequence encodes CASSGRGNYGYTF.

This clone has just one count. The CDR3 reads CASSLARRATEAFF. CDR3 DNA sequence: TGTGCCAGCAGCTTAGCCAGGAGGGCCACTGAAGCTTTCTTT. V and J are TRBV11-1 and TRBJ1-1; D is unresolved. CDR3 length: 14 residues. Trimming shortened V by 0 bases and J by 4 bases, and 9 bases separated the two germline ends. The V gene's germline CDR1 is SGHAT and CDR2 FQDESV (reference sequence).

V and J are TRBV7-3 and TRBJ2-5; 8 bases match TRBD1. This CDR3 has 15 residues. V lost 5 bases and J lost 5; bases outside the gene matches: 10. Germline CDR1 SGHTA, CDR2 FQGTGA. This CDR3 reads CASSPRTGFGETQYF. Written as DNA, the CDR3 is TGTGCCAGCAGCCCCAGGACAGGGTTTGGGGAGACCCAGTACTTC.

This rearrangement joins TRBV5-1 to TRBJ2-3, with 8 positions matching TRBD2. The length of the CDR3 is 15 residues. The J segment lost 4 bases and the V segment lost 0 bases, leaving 4 bases of the junction unmatched. Germline V gene sequence: CDR1 SGHRS, CDR2 YFSETQ. The CDR3 DNA reads TGCGCCAGCAGCTTGGGACTAGCGATCTCAGATACGCAGTATTTT. Amino acid sequence: CASSLGLAISDTQYF.

V gene TRBV5-8 combines with J gene TRBJ1-2; no clear D. This CDR3 is built from 13 residues. The germline V gene has CDR1 SGHTS and CDR2 YDEGEE. Between the trimmed V and J ends, which lost 1 base and 2 bases, there was a span of 6 bases. The CDR3 reads CASSLLQNYGYTF. The CDR3 region has the DNA TGTGCCAGCAGCTTGTTACAAAACTATGGCTACACCTTC.

With respect to this clone: The sample has other DNA sequences that encode this CDR3 too. The gene calls are TRBV30 and TRBJ2-7; TRBD1 agrees at 10 bases. Germline CDR1 and CDR2: GTSNPN and SVGIG (reference sequence). V lost 3 bases to trimming and J lost 3 bases; unmatched junction nucleotides: 5. CDR3 length equals 14 residues. CDR3 nucleotide sequence: TGTGCCTGGAGCAGGGACAGGGGCCACTACGAGCAGTACTTC. Encoded protein: CAWSRDRGHYEQYF.

The genes are TRBV19 and TRBJ2-5, with 7 bases aligning to TRBD1. CDR1 and CDR2 from the germline V gene are LNHDA and SQIVND (reference sequence). This CDR3 spans 15 amino acids. The V gene end was trimmed by 5 bases and the J gene end by 5 bases; junction bases not matched to a gene: 11. The CDR3 nucleotides are TGTGCCAGTAGTCGAAGGACAGGCCAAGGGGAGACCCAGTACTTC. It codes for CASSRRTGQGETQYF.

The V gene is TRBV5-4, the J gene TRBJ2-5, with TRBD2 matching 9 bases. CDR3 size: 16 residues. From germline, CDR1 is SGHNT and CDR2 YYREEE (reference sequence). The V gene end was trimmed by 0 bases and the J gene end by 1 base; junction bases not matched to a gene: 4. As DNA, the CDR3 is TGTGCCAGCAGCTTGGGGCTAGCGGGGATCCAAGAGACCCAGTACTTC. It is translated as CASSLGLAGIQETQYF.

This chain uses TRBV5-6 with TRBJ1-3; 9 nucleotides align to TRBD1. This CDR3 spans 15 amino acids. V dropped 0 bases and J dropped 4; count of bases not matched to a gene: 2. Germline V CDR1 and CDR2: SGHDT, YYEEEE. DNA for the CDR3: TGTGCCAGCAGCTTGGTGGGACAGGGAGGAAACACCATATATTTT. This codes for CASSLVGQGGNTIYF.